Described below is a single T cell receptor (beta chain) sequence and its context. The data originate from a study of T cell changes during pregnancy in multiple sclerosis. Clones were read by immunoSEQ multiplex PCR, and TCRdb kept only the in-frame ones, dropping some. The sample shows about 50,000 clones, roughly 94% of them seen only once. Trimming took 5 bases from V and 6 from J, leaving 17 bases between them. CDR1 and CDR2 from the germline V gene are GTSNPN and SVGIG (reference sequence). This CDR3 comprises 14 residues. Sequencing used CD4+ T cells from peripheral blood mononuclear cells, obtained in the third trimester of pregnancy. The chain joins TRBV30 to TRBJ2-1, with D tentatively TRBD2 (7 bases). The clonotype comes from a female donor with multiple sclerosis, enrolled in a pregnancy study. The CDR3 spells CAWAGGQRGNEQFF. The CDR3 region has the DNA TGTGCCTGGGCTGGGGGGCAGCGGGGCAATGAGCAGTTCTTC.